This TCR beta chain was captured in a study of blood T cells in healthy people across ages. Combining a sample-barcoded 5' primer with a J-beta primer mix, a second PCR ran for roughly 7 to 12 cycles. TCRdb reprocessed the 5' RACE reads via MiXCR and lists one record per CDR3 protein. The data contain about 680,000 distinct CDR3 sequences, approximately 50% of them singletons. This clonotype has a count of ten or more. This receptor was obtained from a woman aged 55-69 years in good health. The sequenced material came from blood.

This chain's CDR3 is CASRTDRAYEQYF. For the CDR3, the DNA is TGTGCCAGCAGAACCGACAGGGCCTACGAGCAGTACTTC. The chain employs TRBV2 and TRBJ2-7; 7 bases are shared with TRBD1. The germline CDR1 and CDR2 sequences are SNHLY and FYNNEI. After removal of 6 bases from V and 2 bases from J, the junction contained 4 bases not matched to a gene. The CDR3 is 13 amino acids. Based on the CDR3 plus reference TRBV2 and TRBJ2-7, the full variable domain is EPEVTQTPSHQVTQMGQEVILRCVPISNHLYFYWYRQILGQKVEFLVSFYNNEISEKSEIFDDQFSVERPDGSNFTLKIRSTKLEDSAMYFCASRTDRAYEQYFGPGTRLTVT.